Sequencing of this T cell receptor beta chain was carried out in a study of control samples from healthy donors and cancer patients. Sequenced by immunoSEQ multiplex PCR; TCRdb stores in-frame clones only, minus some. Of 45,000 or so clones detected, approximately 90% appear once; the ten largest clones hold around a fifth. From germline, CDR1 is MNHNY and CDR2 SVGAGI (reference sequence). The V gene lost 10 bases and the J gene lost 0 bases, with 16 bases spanning the gap. The length of the CDR3 is 14 residues. The chain recombines TRBV6-6 with TRBJ2-7, with D possibly matching TRBD1 (6 bases). Input material: PBMCs. This sequence originates from a woman aged 40 to 55 with head and neck cancer. CDR3 sequence (DNA): TGTGCCACCTCAAAGACAGGACTCTCCTACGAGCAGTACTTC. Translation gives CATSKTGLSYEQYF.